The T cell receptor (beta chain) described here comes from a study of prognosis after radiotherapy for stage I lung cancer. Findings and caveats of the study: In patients who developed distant metastases, Shannon entropy measured after stereotactic body radiation therapy was lower, and baseline Shannon entropy was not associated with metastases.

In the case of this clonotype: The antigen is undetermined.

Germline-derived CDR1 and CDR2 are SEHNR and FQNEAQ (reference sequence). CDR3 length equals 15 residues. V lost 1 base and J lost 1, with 10 bases in between. Two rounds of multiplex PCR amplified TCR beta CDR3 from genomic DNA. Round one of PCR was performed, and it used primers specific to each TRBV and TRBJ gene. MiXCR was run by TCRdb on the multiplex PCR reads, yielding one entry per CDR3 protein. The sample contains around 30,000 distinct CDR3 sequences, 34% of which appear only once. V is TRBV7-9 and J is TRBJ1-1, with D uncertain. The input for sequencing was PBMCs, taken before or after stereotactic body radiation therapy (not recorded which). The clonotype comes from a donor aged 50 or older with non-small cell lung cancer. The CDR3 spells CASSLGRSGNTEAFF. In DNA, the CDR3 is TGTGCCAGCAGCTTAGGACGCTCGGGGAACACTGAAGCTTTCTTT.